In its sample, the clone carrying this T cell receptor (beta chain) was seen a few times. This entry belongs to a study of sequential checkpoint blockade in melanoma. Overall study: Patients were randomized 1:1 to nivolumab-then-ipilimumab or ipilimumab-then-nivolumab first-line.

Repertoires were generated with immunoSEQ multiplex PCR, while TCRdb's copy carries only in-frame clones and drops some. The data contain approximately 6,100 clones, 20% to 25% of them singletons. The CDR3 length is 17 residues. The V gene's germline CDR1 is MNHGY and CDR2 SAAAGT. Trimming removed 0 bases from V and 6 bases from J; junction bases left unmatched: 3. Indicated treatment: randomized to nivolumab then ipilimumab (arm A) or the reverse (arm B). The gene calls are TRBV6-8 and TRBJ2-2, with 14 bases identical to TRBD2. The receptor was isolated from a human donor with melanoma. The sample in question was tumor tissue (inferred from file names), obtained from a patient given nivolumab and ipilimumab in sequence. The chain's CDR3 is CASSYSLTSGGAGELFF. DNA for the CDR3: TGTGCCAGCAGTTACTCATTGACTAGCGGGGGGGCCGGGGAGCTGTTTTTT.